The clone carrying this T cell receptor (beta chain) has a count of ten or more. Its specificity is not known. The CDR3 has 13 residues. The V end lost 2 bases, the J end lost 12 bases, and 13 bases lay between the germline ends. CDR1 and CDR2 from the germline V gene are SNHLY and FYNNEI. A lack of ophthalmopathy progression within 18 months defined stable Graves' hyperthyroidism. Uncontrolled infection, other autoimmune disease, pregnancy or lactation excluded patients. This entry belongs to a study of T cells in Graves' hyperthyroidism and ophthalmopathy. TCR beta CDR3 sequences were amplified from RNA transcripts. The study used the HTBI primer set for a first-round RT-PCR of the TCR CDR3. TCRdb re-derived calls from the multiplex PCR reads in MiXCR, one entry per CDR3 protein. The sample lists roughly 840,000 distinct CDR3 sequences, 35% to 40% occurring once. General study results and limits: In simple terms, a model built on 13 V-J features told ophthalmopathy apart from stable hyperthyroidism.

The chain combines TRBV2 with TRBJ1-4; D perhaps matches TRBD1 (5 bases). Sequencing input: blood. The sequence was obtained from a man aged 18 to 30 with Graves' hyperthyroidism. Here the CDR3 reads CASSEHSAGELFF. CDR3 nucleotide sequence: TGTGCCAGCAGTGAACACTCGGCGGGGGAACTGTTTTTT.